These 17 T cell receptor beta chains came from one sample sequenced in a study of T cells in Graves' hyperthyroidism and ophthalmopathy. The source material, RNA transcripts, was used to amplify TCR beta CDR3 regions. The HTBI primer set drove a first-round RT-PCR of the TCR CDR3. TCRdb itself ran the multiplex PCR reads through MiXCR, one entry per CDR3 protein. The data hold roughly 300,000 distinct CDR3 sequences, with about 14% observed a single time. The sequencing input was blood. These receptors all come from a woman in her twenties or thirties with Graves' hyperthyroidism.

This clonotype was picked up a small number of times. CDR3: CASSDLWGSSYEQYF. CDR3 DNA: TGCGCCAGCAGTGATTTGTGGGGCAGCTCCTACGAGCAGTACTTC. J is TRBJ2-7 and V is TRBV10-1, with a weak D call TRBD1 (5 bases). The CDR3 spans 15 residues. V dropped 3 bases and J dropped 0 bases, with 12 bases sitting between them. Germline CDR1 and CDR2: WNHNN and SYGVQD (reference sequence).

There are a few counts of this clonotype. The CDR3 DNA sequence: TGCGCCAGCAGCTCCGAGCTGTACCAAGAGACCCAGTACTTC. This translates into CASSSELYQETQYF. The chain employs TRBV5-1 and TRBJ2-5; D call uncertain. Germline V lookup: CDR1 SGHRS, CDR2 YFSETQ. With 3 bases removed from V and 0 bases from J, the gap between germline ends came to 9 bases. The CDR3 consists of 14 residues.

V and J are TRBV19 and TRBJ1-5; the D gene is possibly TRBD1 (5 bases). The CDR3 runs 14 residues. V gave up 5 bases and J gave up 9 bases, with 17 bases separating them. CDR1 LNHDA and CDR2 SQIVND come from the germline V gene (reference sequence). Written as DNA, the CDR3 is TGTGCCAGTAGTGCACAGGTTCAGGGTGTGCCCCAGCATTTT. This encodes CASSAQVQGVPQHF.

The chain combines TRBV6-1 with TRBJ2-7; 10 bases align to TRBD2. CDR1 and CDR2 (germline): MNHNS, SASEGT. This CDR3 has 17 residues. Trimming removed 5 bases from V and 3 bases from J; junction bases left unmatched: 13. The CDR3 loop reads CASSHLSSSGRSYEQYF. In DNA form, the CDR3 reads TGTGCCAGCAGTCACCTCTCCTCTAGCGGGAGAAGCTACGAGCAGTACTTC.

This clonotype has ten or more counts. The chain links TRBV12-3 or TRBV12-4 to TRBJ1-4, with D perhaps matching TRBD1 (5 bases). The V end lost 3 bases, the J end lost 6 bases, and 14 bases lay between the germline ends. CDR3 size: 15 residues. CDR3 sequence: CASSFRQGIDEKLFF. The CDR3 DNA reads as TGTGCCAGCAGTTTTAGGCAGGGTATCGATGAAAAACTGTTTTTT.

This clonotype showed up just a few times. This rearrangement joins TRBV6-2 or TRBV6-3 to TRBJ2-7; 10 nucleotides agree with TRBD2. The CDR3 covers 17 residues. Per germline, CDR1 MNHEY and CDR2 SVGEGT. J lost 0 bases, V lost 0 bases, and 5 bases had no gene match. In DNA form, the CDR3 reads TGTGCCAGCAGTTACTCGATAGCTAGCGGGAGCTCCTACGAGCAGTACTTC. As protein: CASSYSIASGSSYEQYF.

This clonotype was detected many times. CDR3 bases: TGTGCCAGCAGTTGGGGGATGTCGGATACGCAGTATTTT. Translation: CASSWGMSDTQYF. The V gene is TRBV6-1, the J gene TRBJ2-3; perhaps D is TRBD1 or TRBD2 (5 bases each). The CDR3 totals 13 residues. Germline V CDR1 and CDR2: MNHNS, SASEGT. V was clipped by 5 bases and J by 6 bases, with 12 bases between them.

This clonotype was counted many times. V is TRBV7-6 and J is TRBJ2-7; D is uncertain. The V end was cut by 3 bases, the J end by 3 bases, with 12 bases between. Germline lookup yields CDR1 SGHVS and CDR2 FNYEAQ. The length of the CDR3 is 14 residues. The CDR3 DNA follows: TGTGCCAGCAGCTTCTACGGGCCCCACTACGAGCAGTACTTC. Its translation: CASSFYGPHYEQYF. Variable domain in full (rest from reference TRBV7-6 and TRBJ2-7): GAGVSQSPRYKVTKRGQDVALRCDPISGHVSLYWYRQALGQGPEFLTYFNYEAQQDKSGLPNDRFSAERPEGSISTLTIQRTEQRDSAMYRCASSFYGPHYEQYFGPGTRLTVT.

The V gene is TRBV30, the J gene TRBJ2-7, with D possibly being TRBD1 (5 bases). The CDR3 loop spans 11 amino acids. Per germline, CDR1 GTSNPN and CDR2 SVGIG (reference sequence). V was clipped by 5 bases and J by 3 bases, with 8 bases between them. In nucleotides, the CDR3 is TGTGCCTGGGCTAGGGGCTACGAGCAGTACTTC. This gives the protein CAWARGYEQYF.

This clonotype showed up just a few times. V is TRBV19 and J is TRBJ2-7; the match to TRBD2 covers 13 bases. The ends lost 8 bases at V and 2 bases at J; junction bases unmatched: 6. The CDR3 extends over 15 amino acids. CDR1 is LNHDA, CDR2 SQIVND, per germline (reference sequence). The CDR3 region is CASQYGTSGAYEQYF. DNA of the CDR3: TGTGCCAGTCAATACGGGACTAGCGGGGCCTACGAGCAGTACTTC.

The table lists this clonotype with many counts. V usage is TRBV6-1 and J usage is TRBJ2-1; no firm D call. The V gene lost 3 bases and the J gene lost 8 bases, with 8 bases spanning the gap. The CDR3 runs to 12 residues. Germline values: CDR1 MNHNS, CDR2 SASEGT. CDR3 region: CASSDKTHEQFF. CDR3 coding DNA: TGTGCCAGCAGTGACAAGACACATGAGCAGTTCTTC.

This clonotype was observed many times. The rearrangement links TRBV10-2 to TRBJ2-7, with 7 nucleotides matching TRBD2. The germline V gene has CDR1 WSHSY and CDR2 SAAADI. Trimming took 3 bases from V and 2 from J; bases not matched to a gene: 4. The CDR3 is 14 amino acids. The chain's CDR3 is CASSDGTNTYEQYF. CDR3 sequence (DNA): TGCGCCAGCAGTGATGGGACTAATACCTACGAGCAGTACTTC.

This clonotype has a count of ten or more. The chain recombines TRBV27 with TRBJ2-2; 7 nucleotides line up with TRBD2. The germline CDR1 and CDR2 sequences are MNHEY and SMNVEV (reference sequence). The CDR3 is 18 residues long. Losses at the gene ends were 5 bases for V and 7 bases for J; bases not matched to a gene: 19. CDR3 nucleotides: TGTGCCAGCAGTCGCCGGTGGGCGGGAGTTGCCCAGGGCGGGGAGCTGTTTTTT. Its translation: CASSRRWAGVAQGGELFF.

The chain uses TRBV12-3 or TRBV12-4 and TRBJ2-4; a weak D match, TRBD2 (6 bases). The CDR3 has 13 amino acids. V gave up 5 bases and J gave up 7 bases, with 12 bases separating them. The CDR3, as DNA: TGTGCCAGCAGTCCTCCGGGACTTAACATTCAGTACTTC. It codes for CASSPPGLNIQYF.

Ten or more counts support this clonotype. The rearrangement links TRBV12-3 or TRBV12-4 to TRBJ2-3, with a possible D match to TRBD2 (6 bases). CDR3 length: 15 amino acids. V was trimmed by 1 base and J by 6 bases, leaving 14 bases between them. The CDR3 region has the DNA TGTGCCAGCAGTTTAGGGCTAGCGCTATGGGATACGCAGTATTTT. Protein: CASSLGLALWDTQYF.

V usage is TRBV30 and J usage is TRBJ1-2; the match to TRBD1 covers 7 bases. Looked up from germline, CDR1 is GTSNPN and CDR2 is SVGIG (reference sequence). The V segment lost 0 bases and the J segment 8 bases; nucleotides outside the gene matches: 6. The CDR3 is 13 amino acids. Here the CDR3 reads CAWSVPGQWGYTF. In DNA form, the CDR3 reads TGTGCCTGGAGTGTACCGGGACAGTGGGGCTACACCTTC.

This clonotype showed up just a few times. The J gene is TRBJ1-1, the V gene TRBV29-1; 9 bases match TRBD1. V lost 7 bases and J lost 5; bases outside the gene matches: 8. The germline V gene has CDR1 SQVTM and CDR2 ANQGSEA. The CDR3 covers 13 residues. CDR3 nucleotides: TGCAGCGGTAGGGGACAGGGAACGACTGAAGCTTTCTTT. Translation gives CSGRGQGTTEAFF.